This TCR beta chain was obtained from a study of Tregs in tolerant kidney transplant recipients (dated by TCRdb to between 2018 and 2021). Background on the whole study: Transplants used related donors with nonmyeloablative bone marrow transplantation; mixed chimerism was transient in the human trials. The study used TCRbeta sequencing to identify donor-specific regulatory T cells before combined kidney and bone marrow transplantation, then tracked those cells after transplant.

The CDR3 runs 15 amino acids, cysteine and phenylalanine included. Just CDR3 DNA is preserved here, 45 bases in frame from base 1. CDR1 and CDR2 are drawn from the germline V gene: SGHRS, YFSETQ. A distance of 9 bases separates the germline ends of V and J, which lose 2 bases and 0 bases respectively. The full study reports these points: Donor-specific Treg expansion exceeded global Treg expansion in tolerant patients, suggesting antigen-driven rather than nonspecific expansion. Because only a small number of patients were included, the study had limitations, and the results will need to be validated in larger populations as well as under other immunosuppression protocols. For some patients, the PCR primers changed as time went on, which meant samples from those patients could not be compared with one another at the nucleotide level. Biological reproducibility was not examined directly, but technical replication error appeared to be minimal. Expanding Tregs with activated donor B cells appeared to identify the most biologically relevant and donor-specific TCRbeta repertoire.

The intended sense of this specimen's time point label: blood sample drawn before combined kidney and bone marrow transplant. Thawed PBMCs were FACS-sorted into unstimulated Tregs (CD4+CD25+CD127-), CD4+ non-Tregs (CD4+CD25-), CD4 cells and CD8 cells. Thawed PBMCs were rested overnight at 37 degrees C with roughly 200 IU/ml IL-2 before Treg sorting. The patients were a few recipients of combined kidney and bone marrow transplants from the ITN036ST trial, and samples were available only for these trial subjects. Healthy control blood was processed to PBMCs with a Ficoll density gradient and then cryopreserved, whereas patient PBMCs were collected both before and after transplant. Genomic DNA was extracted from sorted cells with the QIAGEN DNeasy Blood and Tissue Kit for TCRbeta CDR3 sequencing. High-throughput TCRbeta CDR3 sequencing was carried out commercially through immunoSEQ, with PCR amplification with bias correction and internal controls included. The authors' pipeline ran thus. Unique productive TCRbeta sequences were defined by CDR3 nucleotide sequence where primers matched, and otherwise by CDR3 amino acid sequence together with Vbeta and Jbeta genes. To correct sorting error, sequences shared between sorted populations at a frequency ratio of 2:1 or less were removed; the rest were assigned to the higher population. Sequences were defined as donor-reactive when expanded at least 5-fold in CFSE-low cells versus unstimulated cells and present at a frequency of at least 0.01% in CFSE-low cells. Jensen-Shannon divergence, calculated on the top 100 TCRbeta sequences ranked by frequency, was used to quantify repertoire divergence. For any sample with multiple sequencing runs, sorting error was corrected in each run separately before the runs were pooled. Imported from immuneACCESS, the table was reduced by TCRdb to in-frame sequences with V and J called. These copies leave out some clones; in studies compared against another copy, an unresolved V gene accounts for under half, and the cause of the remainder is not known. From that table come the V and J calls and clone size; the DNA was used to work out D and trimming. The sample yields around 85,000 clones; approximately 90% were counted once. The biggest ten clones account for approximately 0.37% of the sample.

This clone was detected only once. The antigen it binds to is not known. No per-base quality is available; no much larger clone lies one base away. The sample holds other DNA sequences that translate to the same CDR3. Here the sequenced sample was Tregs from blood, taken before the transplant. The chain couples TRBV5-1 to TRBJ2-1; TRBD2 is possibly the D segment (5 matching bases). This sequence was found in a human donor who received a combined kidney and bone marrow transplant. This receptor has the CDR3 CASSLAASSYNEQFF. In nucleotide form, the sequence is TGCGCCAGCAGCTTAGCGGCAAGCTCCTACAATGAGCAGTTCTTC.